Following are 30 T cell receptor beta chains from one sample sequenced in a study of blood T cell repertoires in COVID-19. The protocol was immunoSEQ multiplex PCR, while the TCRdb copy is restricted to in-frame clones and leaves out a portion. The sample includes 20,000 to 25,000 clones, 80% of them seen just once. The sequencing sample was made of peripheral blood. Receptor source: a man in his fifties or sixties with active COVID-19.

V and J are TRBV19 and TRBJ1-2; 7 bases match TRBD1. Germline CDR1 reads LNHDA; CDR2 reads SQIVND (reference sequence). The CDR3 has 13 amino acids. Trimming removed 6 bases from V and 2 bases from J; junction bases left unmatched: 3. This chain's CDR3 is CASRVTGNYGYTF. The DNA of the CDR3 is TGTGCCAGTAGGGTGACAGGGAACTATGGCTACACCTTC.

This chain joins TRBV9 and TRBJ2-7; 7 bases match TRBD2. The V and J ends lost 0 bases and 3 bases, in that order; junction bases with no gene match: 6. Per germline, CDR1 SGDLS and CDR2 YYNGEE. The CDR3 sequence is 15 residues long. CDR3 in amino acids: CASSVAAGANYEQYF. The CDR3 region has the DNA TGTGCCAGCAGCGTAGCCGCGGGAGCGAACTACGAGCAGTACTTC.

The chain links TRBV5-4 to TRBJ2-1, with D hard to call. CDR1 and CDR2 (germline): SGHNT, YYREEE (reference sequence). Trimming took 1 base from V and 7 from J, leaving 9 bases between them. The CDR3 is 13 amino acids. CDR3 loop: CASSLYYSNEQFF. CDR3 in DNA: TGTGCCAGCAGCTTGTACTACTCGAATGAGCAGTTCTTC.

The V gene is TRBV2, the J gene TRBJ2-3; TRBD2 matches at 9 bases. V was pared by 9 bases and J by 3 bases, with 10 bases of the junction left unmatched. CDR1 is SNHLY and CDR2 is FYNNEI in the germline V gene. This CDR3 has 15 amino acids. The CDR3 region is CARTLSGRGTDTQYF. In nucleotides, the CDR3 is TGTGCCAGGACGCTTAGCGGGAGAGGGACAGATACGCAGTATTTT.

The chain is built from TRBV5-1 and TRBJ2-1, with TRBD2 matching 8 bases. The trim removed 4 bases at V and 9 bases at J, leaving 6 bases unmatched. The germline V gene has CDR1 SGHRS and CDR2 YFSETQ. This CDR3 region has 13 residues. The CDR3 loop is CASSPAGVGEQFF. The CDR3 DNA reads TGCGCCAGCAGCCCAGCGGGAGTTGGTGAGCAGTTCTTC.

The chain uses TRBV18 and TRBJ1-5; D is unclear. Germline values: CDR1 KGHSH, CDR2 LQKENI. The ends were cut back, 0 bases at V and 5 bases at J, with 17 bases in the middle. The CDR3 contains 17 residues. As DNA, the CDR3 is TGTGCCAGCTCACCACCGTACGGAGGTGATAAGGATCAGCCCCAGCATTTT. Its translation is CASSPPYGGDKDQPQHF.

The sample holds one count of this clone. The rearrangement uses TRBV4-3 and TRBJ2-2; D may be TRBD1 (5 bases). The CDR3 spans 15 residues. CDR1 LGHNA and CDR2 YSLEER come from the germline V gene. Between the trimmed V and J ends, which lost 3 bases and 3 bases, there was a span of 11 bases. The CDR3 sequence is CASSHWAGYTGELFF. The DNA for the CDR3 is TGCGCCAGCAGCCACTGGGCAGGGTACACCGGGGAGCTGTTTTTT.

This rearrangement joins TRBV28 to TRBJ2-3; tentatively, D is TRBD2 (6 bases). The V and J ends lost 5 bases and 6 bases respectively, with 18 bases between them. Germline CDR1 MDHEN, CDR2 SYDVKM. The CDR3 is made up of 15 amino acids. The CDR3 nucleotides read TGTGCCAGCAGTCACCTTAGCGGAGGCGGTGATACGCAGTATTTT. Its translation is CASSHLSGGGDTQYF.

V gene TRBV3-1 (or the pseudogene TRBV3-2) combines with J gene TRBJ1-6; 8 bases align to TRBD1. Trimming cost V 6 bases and J 10 bases; bases outside gene matches: 8. The CDR3 spans 14 residues. The V gene's germline CDR1 is LGHDT and CDR2 YNNKEL (reference sequence). This CDR3 is CASRQTGGASPLHF. The CDR3 DNA sequence: TGTGCCAGCAGACAAACAGGGGGTGCCTCACCCCTCCACTTT.

V gene TRBV4-1 combines with J gene TRBJ2-2; D gene uncertain. The CDR3 extends over 15 amino acids. Germline CDR1 reads MGHRA; CDR2 reads YSYEKL. V dropped 1 base and J dropped 2 bases, with 8 bases sitting between them. CDR3 nucleotides: TGCGCCAGCAGCCAAGCCGTAGCAAACACCGGGGAGCTGTTTTTT. It specifies CASSQAVANTGELFF.

The J gene is TRBJ1-1, the V gene TRBV5-6; tentative D call: TRBD1 (6 bases). This CDR3 region has 15 residues. Trimming pared 5 bases from V and 1 base from J, leaving 15 bases between. The germline CDR1 and CDR2 sequences are SGHDT and YYEEEE. The CDR3 protein is CASSFLDSSNTEAFF. The CDR3 region has the DNA TGTGCCAGCAGTTTTCTGGACAGCTCGAACACTGAAGCTTTCTTT.

The chain recombines TRBV19 with TRBJ1-1, with 9 nucleotides matching TRBD1. This CDR3 region has 15 residues. The trim removed 7 bases at V and 5 bases at J, leaving 11 bases unmatched. The germline gives CDR1 LNHDA, CDR2 SQIVND (reference sequence). CDR3 loop: CASNPPHRGLTEAFF. CDR3 nucleotides: TGTGCCAGTAATCCCCCCCACAGGGGGCTGACTGAAGCTTTCTTT.

The rearrangement uses TRBV6-5 and TRBJ2-2, with a weak D call TRBD1 (5 bases). Germline values: CDR1 MNHEY, CDR2 SVGAGI. This CDR3 has 12 amino acids. V dropped 2 bases and J dropped 7 bases, with 5 bases sitting between them. CDR3 loop: CASSYRGGELFF. The CDR3 DNA reads as TGTGCCAGCAGTTACAGGGGCGGGGAGCTGTTTTTT.

This clone showed up just a few times. The chain carries TRBV2 and TRBJ2-2, with a tentative D call TRBD1 (5 bases). This CDR3 spans 15 amino acids. Germline V gene data show CDR1 as SNHLY and CDR2 as FYNNEI. V lost 6 bases, J lost 4 bases, and 15 bases lay in between. The CDR3 DNA is TGTGCCAGCAGGCCGACAGAATTGGTCACCGGGGAGCTGTTTTTT. Its protein is CASRPTELVTGELFF.

The chain has TRBV2 and TRBJ1-1; 10 nucleotides agree with TRBD1. The V gene's germline CDR1 is SNHLY and CDR2 FYNNEI. V lost 0 bases to trimming and J lost 4 bases; unmatched junction nucleotides: 2. This CDR3 is 15 amino acids long. CDR3 nucleotides: TGTGCCAGCAGTGAAGCAAGGACAGGGGGCACTGAAGCTTTCTTT. This translates into CASSEARTGGTEAFF.

The chain combines TRBV24-1 with TRBJ2-1; D is unclear. The CDR3 totals 15 residues. The V and J ends lost 4 bases and 3 bases respectively, with 12 bases between them. CDR1 is KGHDR and CDR2 is SFDVKD in the germline V gene. For the CDR3, the DNA is TGTGCCACCAGTGACCAGAATACCATCTACAATGAGCAGTTCTTC. This translates into CATSDQNTIYNEQFF.

This CDR3 is CASSRDRGSTYEQYF. The CDR3 nucleotides are TGTGCCAGCAGTCGCGACAGGGGATCGACCTACGAGCAGTACTTC. The chain couples TRBV3-1 (or the pseudogene TRBV3-2) to TRBJ2-7; the match to TRBD1 covers 8 bases. Trimming took 6 bases from V and 2 from J; bases not matched to a gene: 9. The CDR3 length is 15 residues. Germline loops: CDR1 LGHDT, CDR2 YNNKEL (reference sequence).

The chain links TRBV28 to TRBJ2-1; maybe TRBD2 (6 bases). V was cut by 6 bases and J by 0 bases, with 12 bases left in between. The germline V gene has CDR1 MDHEN and CDR2 SYDVKM. The CDR3 spans 15 residues. The CDR3 DNA sequence: TGTGCCAGCAGATCGGGACTTAGCTCCTACAATGAGCAGTTCTTC. Amino acid sequence: CASRSGLSSYNEQFF.

The chain is built from TRBV30 and TRBJ1-1; 7 bases align to TRBD1. This CDR3 is 11 amino acids long. Germline CDR1 GTSNPN, CDR2 SVGIG (reference sequence). J was trimmed by 10 bases and V by 3 bases; bases with no gene match: 5. The CDR3 nucleotides are TGTGCCTGGAGGACAGGGATTTTAGCTTTCTTT. Translated: CAWRTGILAFF.

This chain joins TRBV7-9 and TRBJ2-1; 8 bases are a match to TRBD2. The V segment lost 0 bases and the J segment 5 bases; nucleotides outside the gene matches: 9. CDR1 is SEHNR, CDR2 FQNEAQ, per germline (reference sequence). The CDR3 covers 17 residues. The DNA for the CDR3 is TGTGCCAGCAGCTTAGCGTGGGGGCAGCGGGAGAACAATGAGCAGTTCTTC. Protein sequence: CASSLAWGQRENNEQFF.

This clone was seen a single time. The gene calls are TRBV28 and TRBJ1-1; D is possibly TRBD1 (6 bases). Germline CDR1 and CDR2: MDHEN and SYDVKM. CDR3 length equals 14 residues. Trimming took off 2 bases at V and 5 bases at J, with 12 bases between the two ends. The CDR3 here is CASSLHEGGTEAFF. For the CDR3, the DNA is TGTGCCAGCAGTTTACACGAAGGGGGTACTGAAGCTTTCTTT. The full variable domain, completed using reference TRBV28 and TRBJ1-1, is DVKVTQSSRYLVKRTGEKVFLECVQDMDHENMFWYRQDPGLGLRLIYFSYDVKMKEKGDIPEGYSVSREKKERFSLILESASTNQTSMYLCASSLHEGGTEAFFGQGTRLTVV.

Relative to its sample, this clone is medium-sized. V is TRBV19 and J is TRBJ2-7; tentatively, D is TRBD1 (6 bases). The CDR3 has 13 amino acids. V lost 5 bases and J 2 bases, leaving 10 bases between the germline ends. Germline V CDR1 and CDR2: LNHDA, SQIVND (reference sequence). The CDR3 here is CASSWGPAYEQYF. For the CDR3, the DNA is TGTGCCAGTAGTTGGGGGCCCGCCTACGAGCAGTACTTC. The whole variable domain, remainder taken from reference TRBV19 and TRBJ2-7, is DGGITQSPKYLFRKEGQNVTLSCEQNLNHDAMYWYRQDPGQGLRLIYYSQIVNDFQKGDIAEGYSVSREKKESFPLTVTSAQKNPTAFYLCASSWGPAYEQYFGPGTRLTVT.

The chain combines TRBV29-1 with TRBJ2-5; 15 nucleotides match TRBD2. The J segment lost 2 bases and the V segment lost 2 bases, leaving 3 bases of the junction unmatched. This CDR3 contains 16 residues. CDR1 and CDR2 (germline): SQVTM, ANQGSEA. In nucleotides, the CDR3 is TGCAGCGTTGAACGGACTAGCGGGAGGGCTCAAGAGACCCAGTACTTC. Translating it yields CSVERTSGRAQETQYF.

The chain's CDR3 is CATSDHRANTDTQYF. CDR3 nucleotides: TGTGCCACCAGTGATCACAGGGCCAACACAGATACGCAGTATTTT. The chain joins TRBV24-1 to TRBJ2-3, with D tentatively TRBD1 (6 bases). Germline lookup yields CDR1 KGHDR and CDR2 SFDVKD. V lost 3 bases, J lost 2 bases, and 11 bases lay in between. This CDR3 is built from 15 residues.

The rearrangement uses TRBV5-8 and TRBJ2-2, with TRBD2 matching 8 bases. Germline CDR1 SGHTS, CDR2 YDEGEE. The V segment lost 5 bases and the J segment 6 bases; nucleotides outside the gene matches: 9. The CDR3 length is 15 residues. The CDR3 nucleotides read TGTGCCAGCAGGCGGCCTAGCGGGTCCGCCGGGGAGCTGTTTTTT. This translates into CASRRPSGSAGELFF.

CDR3 amino acids: CASSLTGRGLDQPQHF. The CDR3 DNA reads as TGTGCCAGCAGTTTGACAGGGCGCGGTCTCGACCAGCCCCAGCATTTT. V gene TRBV28 combines with J gene TRBJ1-5; 7 bases map to TRBD1. The CDR3 contains 16 residues. Germline V gene data show CDR1 as MDHEN and CDR2 as SYDVKM. V trimming: 3 bases; J trimming: 7 bases; junction bases outside the gene matches: 12.

The rearrangement joins TRBV5-1 to TRBJ2-1; TRBD1 matches at 11 bases. Germline V gene data show CDR1 as SGHRS and CDR2 as YFSETQ. The J segment lost 6 bases and the V segment lost 3 bases, leaving 5 bases of the junction unmatched. CDR3 length: 15 residues. This CDR3 reads CASSSIGQGANEQFF. DNA of the CDR3: TGCGCCAGCAGCTCGATAGGACAGGGGGCCAATGAGCAGTTCTTC.

The gene calls are TRBV5-4 and TRBJ2-1; TRBD2 agrees at 10 bases. The CDR3 consists of 15 residues. Germline V gene sequence: CDR1 SGHNT, CDR2 YYREEE (reference sequence). The V segment lost 4 bases and the J segment 6 bases; nucleotides outside the gene matches: 7. The CDR3 region is CASSPSGRAFNEQFF. Written as DNA, the CDR3 is TGTGCCAGCAGCCCAAGCGGGAGGGCCTTCAATGAGCAGTTCTTC.

The chain couples TRBV9 to TRBJ2-3, with D perhaps TRBD2 (5 bases). The germline V gene has CDR1 SGDLS and CDR2 YYNGEE. The CDR3 sequence is 14 residues long. The V end lost 0 bases, the J end lost 3 bases, and 8 bases lay between the germline ends. This CDR3 is CASSVGGFTDTQYF. CDR3 in DNA: TGTGCCAGCAGCGTAGGAGGGTTTACAGATACGCAGTATTTT.

The DNA of the CDR3 is TGTGCCAGCAGCGGGGGGGTGCGGATTTCTAGCACAGATACGCAGTATTTT. This translates into CASSGGVRISSTDTQYF. This chain uses TRBV9 with TRBJ2-3; a possible D gene is TRBD2 (6 bases). The CDR3 sequence is 17 residues long. The germline V gene encodes CDR1 SGDLS and CDR2 YYNGEE. The V gene lost 3 bases and the J gene lost 0 bases, with 17 bases spanning the gap.